This entry features one TCR beta chain sequence. The antigen remains unidentified. A second 7 to 11 cycle PCR used barcoded and J-beta primers. Each CDR3 protein gets one entry after TCRdb re-called the 5' RACE reads with MiXCR. The sample has hundreds of thousands of distinct CDR3 sequences, 25% seen once. In terms of origin and age, donors were healthy Caucasian individuals from Russia aged about 6 to 95. This specimen belongs to a study of blood T cells in healthy people across ages. Study-level findings and limits: In long-lived donors, naive CD4+ cell counts and diversity exceeded those of aged donors.

J gave up 6 bases and V 4 bases, and 9 bases lay outside the gene matches. This CDR3 contains 14 residues. Per the germline V gene, CDR1 is LGHDT and CDR2 is YNNKEL (reference sequence). The data also belong to a second study, concerning T cells of mothers and their children. That study adds: Persistent microchimeric T cell clones were not found at ~100 per million sensitivity.

J is TRBJ2-7 and V is TRBV3-1; 7 bases match TRBD2. The sample comprised blood. The sequence came from a boy between 10 and 17 years old in good health. The CDR3 sequence is CASSPPKAGVEQYF. Here the CDR3 DNA reads TGTGCCAGCAGCCCCCCTAAGGCGGGAGTCGAGCAGTACTTC.